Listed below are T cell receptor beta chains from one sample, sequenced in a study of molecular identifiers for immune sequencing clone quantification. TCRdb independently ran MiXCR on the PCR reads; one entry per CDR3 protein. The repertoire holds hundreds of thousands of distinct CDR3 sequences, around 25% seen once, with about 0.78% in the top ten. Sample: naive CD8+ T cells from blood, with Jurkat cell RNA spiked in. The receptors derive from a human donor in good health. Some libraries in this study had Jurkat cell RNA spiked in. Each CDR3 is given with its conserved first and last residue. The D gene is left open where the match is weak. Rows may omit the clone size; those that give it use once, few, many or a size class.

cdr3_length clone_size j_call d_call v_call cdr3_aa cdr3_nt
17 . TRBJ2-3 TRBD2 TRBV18 CASSPLIAGEGTDTQYF TGTGCCAGCTCACCACTGATCGCGGGGGAAGGCACAGATACGCAGTATTTT
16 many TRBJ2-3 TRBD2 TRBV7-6 CASSFGTSGSTDTQYF TGTGCCAGCAGCTTCGGGACTAGCGGAAGCACAGATACGCAGTATTTT
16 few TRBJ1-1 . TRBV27 CASSPAGIGVGTEAFF TGTGCCAGCAGCCCCGCGGGGATAGGGGTAGGGACTGAAGCTTTCTTT
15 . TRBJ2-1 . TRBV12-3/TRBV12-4 CASTMTASPFDEQFF TGTGCCAGCACCATGACAGCTTCTCCATTTGATGAGCAGTTCTTC
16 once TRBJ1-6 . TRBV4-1 CANSQRQSSYNSPLHF TGCGCCAACAGCCAAAGGCAGAGCTCCTATAATTCACCCCTCCACTTT
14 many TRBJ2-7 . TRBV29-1 CSGWPRSEGYEQYF TGCAGCGGGTGGCCGCGTTCCGAAGGGTACGAGCAGTACTTC
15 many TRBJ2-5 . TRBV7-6 CASSLSGRGFETQYF TGTGCCAGCAGCTTATCGGGAAGGGGGTTTGAGACCCAGTACTTC
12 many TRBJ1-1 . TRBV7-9 CASRRSNTEAFF TGTGCCAGCAGGAGATCGAACACTGAAGCTTTCTTT
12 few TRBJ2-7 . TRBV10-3 CAISEPPYEQYF TGTGCCATCAGTGAGCCCCCCTACGAGCAGTACTTC
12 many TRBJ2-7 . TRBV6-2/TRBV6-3 CASSYSPGEQYF TGTGCCAGCAGTTACAGCCCCGGCGAGCAGTACTTC
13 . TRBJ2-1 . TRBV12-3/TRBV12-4 CATRLSGDNEQFF TGTGCCACCCGCCTCAGCGGAGACAATGAGCAGTTCTTC
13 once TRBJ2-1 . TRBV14 CASSQDRAETQFF TGTGCCAGCAGCCAAGATCGGGCAGAGACCCAGTTCTTC
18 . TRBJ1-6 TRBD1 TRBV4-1 CASSQEWDRWEYNSPLHF TGCGCCAGCAGCCAAGAATGGGACAGATGGGAGTATAATTCACCCCTCCACTTT
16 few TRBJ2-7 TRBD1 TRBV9 CASSSEKGTGRYEQYF TGTGCCAGCAGCTCAGAGAAAGGGACAGGGAGATACGAGCAGTACTTC
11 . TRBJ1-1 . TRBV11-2 CASSQGKEAFF TGTGCCAGCAGCCAAGGAAAAGAAGCTTTCTTT
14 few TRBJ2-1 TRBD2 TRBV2 CARGTSGRGNEQFF TGTGCCAGGGGGACTAGCGGGAGAGGGAATGAGCAGTTCTTC
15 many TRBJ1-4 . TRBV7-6 CASSPRVRGHEKLFF TGTGCCAGCAGCCCCCGAGTACGGGGGCACGAAAAACTGTTTTTT
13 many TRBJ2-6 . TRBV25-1 CASSARGANVLTF TGTGCCAGCAGTGCCAGGGGGGCCAACGTCCTGACTTTC
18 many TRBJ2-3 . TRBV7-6 CASSLDGRTGVVTDTQYF TGTGCCAGCAGCTTAGACGGCCGAACGGGAGTAGTCACAGATACGCAGTATTTT
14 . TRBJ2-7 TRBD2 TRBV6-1 CASSLSGINYEQYF TGTGCCAGCAGTCTAAGCGGGATTAACTACGAGCAGTACTTC
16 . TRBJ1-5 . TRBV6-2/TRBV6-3 CASRVAGDYSNPPQHF TGTGCCAGCAGGGTGGCAGGGGACTATAGCAATCCGCCCCAGCATTTT
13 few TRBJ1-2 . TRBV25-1 CASHHSGDYGYTF TGTGCCAGCCACCACTCAGGCGACTATGGCTACACCTTC
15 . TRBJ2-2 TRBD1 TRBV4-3 CASSQSQGAIGELFF TGCGCCAGCAGCCAAAGTCAGGGGGCGATAGGGGAGCTGTTTTTT
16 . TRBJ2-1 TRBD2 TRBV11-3 CASSITGTRLYNEQFF TGTGCCAGCAGCATAACCGGGACTAGGCTTTACAATGAGCAGTTCTTC
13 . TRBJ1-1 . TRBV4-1 CASSPREALKAFF TGCGCCAGCAGCCCTCGGGAAGCACTAAAAGCTTTCTTT
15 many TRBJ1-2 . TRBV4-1 CASSQGQTPNYGYTF TGCGCCAGCAGCCAAGGACAGACACCTAACTATGGCTACACCTTC
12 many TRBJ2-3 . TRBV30 CAWSWTTDTQYF TGTGCCTGGAGTTGGACCACAGATACGCAGTATTTT
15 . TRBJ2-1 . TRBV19 CASSINPDASNEQFF TGTGCCAGTAGTATTAATCCGGACGCCTCCAATGAGCAGTTCTTC
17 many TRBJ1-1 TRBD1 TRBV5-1 CASSSPRLTGSDTEAFF TGCGCCAGCAGCTCCCCGCGCCTGACAGGGTCGGACACTGAAGCTTTCTTT
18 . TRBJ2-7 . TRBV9 CASSGEASAQASSYEQYF TGTGCCAGCAGCGGGGAGGCTAGCGCTCAGGCAAGCTCCTACGAGCAGTACTTC
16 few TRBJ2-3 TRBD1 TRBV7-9 CASSPRTGLNTDTQYF TGTGCCAGCAGCCCCCGGACAGGGCTGAACACAGATACGCAGTATTTT
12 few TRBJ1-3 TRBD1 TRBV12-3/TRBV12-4 CASSFEGAGAYF TGTGCCAGCAGTTTCGAGGGGGCTGGGGCGTATTTT
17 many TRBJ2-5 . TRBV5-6 CASSLVLPGVMKETQYF TGTGCCAGCAGCTTGGTTTTGCCGGGTGTTATGAAAGAGACCCAGTACTTC
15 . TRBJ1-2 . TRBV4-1 CASSQTGTGKRGYTF TGCGCCAGCAGCCAAACTGGCACAGGGAAACGTGGCTACACCTTC
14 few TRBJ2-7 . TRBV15 CATSREEDGNEQYF TGTGCCACCAGCAGAGAGGAGGACGGGAACGAGCAGTACTTC
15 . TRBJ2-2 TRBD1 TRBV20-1 CSARHDRGGTGELFF TGCAGTGCTAGACACGACAGGGGGGGGACCGGGGAGCTGTTTTTT
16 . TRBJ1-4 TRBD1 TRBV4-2 CASSRGQAATNEKLFF TGTGCCAGCAGCCGGGGACAGGCTGCAACTAATGAAAAACTGTTTTTT
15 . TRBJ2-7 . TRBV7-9 CASSSTLGSYGEQYF TGTGCCAGCAGCTCCACGTTGGGTTCCTATGGCGAGCAGTACTTC
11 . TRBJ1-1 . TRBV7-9 CASSFSTEASF TGTGCCAGCAGCTTTAGCACTGAAGCTTCCTTT
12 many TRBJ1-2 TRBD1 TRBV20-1 CSADQGGPDYTF TGCAGTGCAGATCAGGGGGGTCCTGACTACACCTTC
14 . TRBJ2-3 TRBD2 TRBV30 CAWSMIAGMVTQYF TGTGCCTGGAGTATGATAGCGGGTATGGTTACGCAGTATTTT
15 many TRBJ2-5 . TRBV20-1 CSARPPGTYEETQYF TGCAGTGCTAGGCCGCCAGGGACCTACGAAGAGACCCAGTACTTC
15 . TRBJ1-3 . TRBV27 CASRPGRGAGNTIYF TGTGCCAGCAGACCTGGGCGGGGAGCTGGAAACACCATATATTTT
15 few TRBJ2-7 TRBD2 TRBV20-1 CSARDGLAASYEQYF TGCAGTGCTAGAGATGGACTAGCGGCATCCTACGAGCAGTACTTC
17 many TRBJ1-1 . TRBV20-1 CSARGGAGGGAGTEAFF TGCAGTGCTAGAGGGGGGGCCGGAGGAGGGGCTGGCACTGAAGCTTTCTTT
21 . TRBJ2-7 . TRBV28 CASSFPEDGKYGTLYTYEQYF TGTGCCAGCAGTTTCCCCGAAGACGGGAAATATGGGACTCTGTATACCTACGAGCAGTACTTC